This TCR beta chain was recovered during a study of spatial heterogeneity in lung cancer. Study results and caveats: The study estimated about 7.3% alpha and under 15% beta chain coverage of tumor T cells. Counts of expanded intratumoral alpha and beta TCRs tracked tumor mutation counts.

V gave up 0 bases and J gave up 0 bases, with 16 bases separating them. Germline-derived CDR1 and CDR2 are DFQATT and SNEGSKA (reference sequence). The CDR3 covers 17 residues. To note about this clonotype: Its antigen is as yet unknown.

In TCRdb, the 5' RACE reads were re-called with MiXCR into one record per CDR3 protein. The table has under 6,000 distinct CDR3 sequences, 8% to 9.5% seen once. The time point was: sample taken at primary tumor resection. Untreated early-stage non-small cell lung cancer patients, fewer than 85 in total, were the donors. Unsorted tumor, nontumor lung tissue or cryopreserved PBMC supplied the whole RNA. The sequence was obtained from a male donor with early-stage non-small cell lung cancer. The sequencing used lung tumor tissue, collected at surgery. V usage is TRBV20-1 and J usage is TRBJ2-3, with a weak D call TRBD2 (6 bases). This CDR3 reads CSAREYFGLMSTDTQYF. The CDR3 nucleotides read TGCAGTGCTAGAGAGTACTTCGGACTAATGAGCACAGATACGCAGTATTTT.